This record covers a single T cell receptor (beta chain). Its antigen remains unknown. Germline CDR1 SEHNR, CDR2 FQNEAQ (reference sequence). V was pared by 2 bases and J by 3 bases, with 2 bases of the junction left unmatched. CDR3 length: 14 amino acids. If patients had autoimmune disease history or systemic immunosuppression, they were excluded. These data are taken from a study of OX40 agonist ivuxolimab in advanced cancers. For the study at large: Three patients got partial responses; one had hepatocellular carcinoma and two had cutaneous melanoma.

Study findings and constraints: CD4+ and CD8+ T cells in blood underwent clonal expansion by week 6 at 0.1 to 3.0 mg/kg.

The table came from immunoSEQ multiplex PCR; TCRdb's copy has only in-frame clones and leaves some out. The data contain 67,000 or so clones, around four fifths of them seen just once; the ten biggest clones take up 3.7%. The sequencing here drew on CD4+ or CD8+ T cells sorted from blood, taken in a trial of the OX40 agonist ivuxolimab. The chain employs TRBV7-9 and TRBJ1-2; 8 bases are a match to TRBD1. The TCR was taken from an adult with an advanced solid tumor such as melanoma, head and neck, liver or kidney cancer. The CDR3 reads CASSLQGADYGYTF. In DNA, the CDR3 is TGTGCCAGCAGCTTACAGGGGGCTGACTATGGCTACACCTTC. Looking up the rest from reference TRBV7-9 and TRBJ1-2 gives the full variable domain: DTGVSQNPRHKITKRGQNVTFRCDPISEHNRLYWYRQTLGQGPEFLTYFQNEAQLEKSRLLSDRFSAERPKGSFSTLEIQRTEQGDSAMYLCASSLQGADYGYTFGSGTRLTVV.